This T cell receptor beta chain was retrieved from a study of PD-1 blockade in classical Hodgkin lymphoma. Findings of the study overall: Patients starting nivolumab under 1 year after ASCT were excluded. Complete responders started with a diversity level that resembled newly diagnosed patients at baseline.

Only in-frame clones appear in the TCRdb table, and some are missing; sequencing was by immunoSEQ multiplex PCR. The sample shows 80,000 to 100,000 clones, roughly 76% of them seen only once. Germline loops: CDR1 SQVTM, CDR2 ANQGSEA. The CDR3 covers 12 residues. The V end lost 4 bases, the J end lost 8 bases, and 11 bases lay between the germline ends. In the case of this clone: Its antigen is not known.

Every one of the patients relapsed after autologous stem cell transplantation (brentuximab vedotin exposure was variable). The rearrangement links TRBV29-1 to TRBJ1-4; D is unclear. The input for sequencing was peripheral blood mononuclear cells (PBMCs), taken before the second cycle of nivolumab. The TCR was taken from a human donor with classical Hodgkin lymphoma. The CDR3 spells CSVVREGEKLFF. Written as DNA, the CDR3 is TGCAGCGTTGTAAGGGAAGGCGAAAAACTGTTTTTT. Combining the CDR3 with reference TRBV29-1 and TRBJ1-4 gives the whole variable domain SAVISQKPSRDICQRGTSLTIQCQVDSQVTMMFWYRQQPGQSLTLIATANQGSEATYESGFVIDKFPISRPNLTFSTLTVSNMSPEDSSIYLCSVVREGEKLFFGSGTQLSVL.